This note documents a single T cell receptor beta chain sequence. The data belong to a study of OX40 agonist ivuxolimab in advanced cancers. Repertoires were generated with immunoSEQ multiplex PCR, while TCRdb's copy carries only in-frame clones and drops some. This sample yields approximately 70,000 clones, of which approximately 88% are seen a single time; around 0.56% belongs to the top ten. Germline V gene data show CDR1 as SGHRS and CDR2 as YFSETQ. This CDR3 comprises 16 residues. V was trimmed by 0 bases and J by 8 bases, leaving 15 bases between them. This clonotype originated in an adult with an advanced solid tumor such as melanoma, head and neck, liver or kidney cancer. Here the sequenced sample was CD4+ or CD8+ T cells sorted from blood, taken in a trial of the OX40 agonist ivuxolimab. The rearrangement joins TRBV5-1 to TRBJ1-6, with D hard to call. The CDR3: CASSLGAGWTDSPLHF. The CDR3, as DNA: TGCGCCAGCAGCTTGGGAGCAGGCTGGACGGATTCACCCCTCCACTTT.